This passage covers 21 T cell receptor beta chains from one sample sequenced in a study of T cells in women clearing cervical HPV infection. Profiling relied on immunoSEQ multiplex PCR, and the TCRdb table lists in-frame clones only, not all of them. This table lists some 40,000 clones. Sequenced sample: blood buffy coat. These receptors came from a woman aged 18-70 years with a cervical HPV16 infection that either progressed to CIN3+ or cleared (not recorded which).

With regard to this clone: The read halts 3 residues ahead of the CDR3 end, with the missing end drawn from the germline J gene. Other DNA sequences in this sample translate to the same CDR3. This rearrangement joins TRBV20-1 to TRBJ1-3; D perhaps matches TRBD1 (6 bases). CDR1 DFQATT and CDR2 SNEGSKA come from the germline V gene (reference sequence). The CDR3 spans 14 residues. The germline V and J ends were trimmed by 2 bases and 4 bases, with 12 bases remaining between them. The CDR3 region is CSARSGGAGNTIYF. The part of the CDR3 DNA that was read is TGCAGTGCTAGAAGCGGGGGGGCCGGAAACACC.

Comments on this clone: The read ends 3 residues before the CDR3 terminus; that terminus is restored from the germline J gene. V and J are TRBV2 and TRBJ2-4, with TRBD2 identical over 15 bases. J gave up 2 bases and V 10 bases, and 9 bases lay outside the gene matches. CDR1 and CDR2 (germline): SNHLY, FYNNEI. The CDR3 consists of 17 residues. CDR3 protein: CATRTSGGEFTKNIQYF. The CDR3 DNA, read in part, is TGTGCCACTCGGACTAGCGGGGGGGAGTTTACCAAAAACATT.

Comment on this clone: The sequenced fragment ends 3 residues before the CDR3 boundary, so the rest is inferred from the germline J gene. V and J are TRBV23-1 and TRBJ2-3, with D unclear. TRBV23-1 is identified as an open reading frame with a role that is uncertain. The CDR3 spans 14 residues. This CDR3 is CASSQFVTEETQYF. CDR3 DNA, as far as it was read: TGCGCCAGCAGTCAATTCGTAACAGAAGAGACG.

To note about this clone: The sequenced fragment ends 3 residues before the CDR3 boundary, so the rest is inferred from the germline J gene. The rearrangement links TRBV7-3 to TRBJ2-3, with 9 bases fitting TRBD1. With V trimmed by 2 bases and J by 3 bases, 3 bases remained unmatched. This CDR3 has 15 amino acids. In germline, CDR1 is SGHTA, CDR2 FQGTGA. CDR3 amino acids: CASSLDGTGTDTQYF. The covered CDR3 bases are TGTGCCAGCAGCTTAGATGGGACAGGGACAGATACG.

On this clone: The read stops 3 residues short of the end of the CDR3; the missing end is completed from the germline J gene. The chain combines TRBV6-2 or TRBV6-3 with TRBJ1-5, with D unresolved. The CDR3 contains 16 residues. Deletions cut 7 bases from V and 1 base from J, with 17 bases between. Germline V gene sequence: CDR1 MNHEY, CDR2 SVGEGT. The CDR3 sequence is CASTSPPGWSNQPQHF. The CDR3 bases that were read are TGTGCCAGCACCTCACCCCCCGGGTGGAGCAATCAGCCC.

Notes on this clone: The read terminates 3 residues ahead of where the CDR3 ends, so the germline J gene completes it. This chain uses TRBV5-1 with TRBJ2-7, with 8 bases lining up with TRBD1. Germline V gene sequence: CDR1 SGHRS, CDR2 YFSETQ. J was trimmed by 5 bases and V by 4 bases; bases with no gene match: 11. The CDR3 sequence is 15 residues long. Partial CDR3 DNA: TGCGCCAGCAGCACGGGACAGGAGATCCGGCACGAG. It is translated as CASSTGQEIRHE. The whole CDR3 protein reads CASSTGQEIRHEQYF.

This chain's CDR3 is CASSIDRLAGADDYTF. CDR3 DNA (partial): TGTGCCAGTAGTATTGATAGGCTAGCGGGAGCCGATGAC. V and J are TRBV19 and TRBJ1-2; D unclear. Read coverage stops 3 residues before the CDR3 terminus; the germline J gene supplies the remainder. There are 16 residues in the CDR3. Looked up from germline, CDR1 is LNHDA and CDR2 is SQIVND (reference sequence).

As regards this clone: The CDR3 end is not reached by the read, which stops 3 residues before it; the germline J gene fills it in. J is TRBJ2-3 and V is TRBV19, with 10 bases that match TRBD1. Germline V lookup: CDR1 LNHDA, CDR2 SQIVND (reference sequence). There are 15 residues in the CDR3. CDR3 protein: CASSAWDRGNQPQYF. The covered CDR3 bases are TGTGCCAGTAGTGCTTGGGACAGGGGAAATCAGCCG.

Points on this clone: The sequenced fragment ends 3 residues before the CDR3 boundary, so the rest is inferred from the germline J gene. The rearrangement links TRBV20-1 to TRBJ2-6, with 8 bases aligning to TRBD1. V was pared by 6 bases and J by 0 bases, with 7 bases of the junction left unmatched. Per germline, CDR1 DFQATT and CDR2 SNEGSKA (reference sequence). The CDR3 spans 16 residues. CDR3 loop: CSAAQGASSGANVLTF. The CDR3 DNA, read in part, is TGCAGTGCGGCGCAGGGGGCATCCTCTGGGGCCAACGTC.

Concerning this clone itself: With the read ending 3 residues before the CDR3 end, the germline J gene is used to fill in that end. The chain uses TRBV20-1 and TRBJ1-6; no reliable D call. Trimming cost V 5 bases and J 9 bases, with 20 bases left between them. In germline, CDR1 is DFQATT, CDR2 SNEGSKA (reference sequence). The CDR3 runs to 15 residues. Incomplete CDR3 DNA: TGCAGTGCTGAGGGTAAGGAGGGTTCTCGTTCACCC. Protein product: CSAEGKEGSRSP. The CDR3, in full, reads CSAEGKEGSRSPLHF.

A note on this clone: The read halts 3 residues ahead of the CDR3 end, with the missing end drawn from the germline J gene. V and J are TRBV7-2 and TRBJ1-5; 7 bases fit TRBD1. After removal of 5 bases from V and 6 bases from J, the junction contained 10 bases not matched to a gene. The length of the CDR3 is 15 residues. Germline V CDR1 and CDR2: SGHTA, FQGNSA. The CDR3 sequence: CASSLGTVSSQPQHF. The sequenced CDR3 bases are TGTGCCAGCAGCCTCGGGACAGTTTCGAGTCAGCCC.

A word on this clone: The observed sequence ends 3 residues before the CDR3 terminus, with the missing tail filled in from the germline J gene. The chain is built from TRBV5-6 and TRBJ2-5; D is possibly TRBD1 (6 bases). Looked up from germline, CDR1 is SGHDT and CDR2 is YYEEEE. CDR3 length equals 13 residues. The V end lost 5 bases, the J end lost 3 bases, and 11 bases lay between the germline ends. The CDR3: CASSWDKKETQYF. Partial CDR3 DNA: TGTGCCAGCAGTTGGGACAAGAAAGAGACC.

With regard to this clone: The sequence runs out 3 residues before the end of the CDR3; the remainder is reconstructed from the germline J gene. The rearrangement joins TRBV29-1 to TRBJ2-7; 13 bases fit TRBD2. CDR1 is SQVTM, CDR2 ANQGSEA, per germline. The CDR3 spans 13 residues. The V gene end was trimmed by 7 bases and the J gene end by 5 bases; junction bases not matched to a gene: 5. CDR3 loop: CSGRLAGGNEQYF. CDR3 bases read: TGCAGCGGGCGACTAGCGGGAGGAAACGAG.

The DNA read from the CDR3 is TGTGCCAGCAGCTTAGAGACAGGGGGCGCGGGGCCG. The encoded protein is CASSLETGGAGP. The full CDR3 reads CASSLETGGAGPQYF. This rearrangement joins TRBV11-2 to TRBJ2-3, with TRBD1 matching over 10 bases. The sequence runs out 3 residues before the end of the CDR3; the remainder is reconstructed from the germline J gene. Per the germline V gene, CDR1 is SGHAT and CDR2 is FQNNGV. The CDR3 is 15 residues long.

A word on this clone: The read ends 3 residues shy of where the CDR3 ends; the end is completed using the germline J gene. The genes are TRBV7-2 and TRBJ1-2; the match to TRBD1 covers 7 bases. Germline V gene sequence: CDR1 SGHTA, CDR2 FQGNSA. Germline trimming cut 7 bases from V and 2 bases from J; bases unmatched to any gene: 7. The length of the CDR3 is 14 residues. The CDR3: CASTRQGGNYGYTF. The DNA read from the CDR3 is TGTGCCAGCACCCGCCAGGGGGGAAACTATGGC.

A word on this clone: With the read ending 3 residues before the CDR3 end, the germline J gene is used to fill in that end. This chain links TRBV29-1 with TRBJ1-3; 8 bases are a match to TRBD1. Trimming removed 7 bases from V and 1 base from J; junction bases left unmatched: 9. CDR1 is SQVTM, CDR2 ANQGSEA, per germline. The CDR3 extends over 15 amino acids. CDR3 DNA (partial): TGCAGCGGGCTCGGACAGGGTTCATCTGGAAACACC. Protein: CSGLGQGSSGNT. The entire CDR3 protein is CSGLGQGSSGNTIYF.

CDR3 residues: CASSLSLAVNTGELFF. Incomplete CDR3 DNA: TGCGCCAGCAGCTTGAGCCTAGCGGTGAACACCGGGGAG. The rearrangement joins TRBV5-1 to TRBJ2-2; 7 nucleotides match TRBD2. The CDR3 end is not reached by the read, which stops 3 residues before it; the germline J gene fills it in. V was clipped by 1 base and J by 1 base; unmatched bases: 4. The length of the CDR3 is 16 residues. Per germline, CDR1 SGHRS and CDR2 YFSETQ. Filled out from reference TRBV5-1 and TRBJ2-2, the complete variable domain reads KAGVTQTPRYLIKTRGQQVTLSCSPISGHRSVSWYQQTPGQGLQFLFEYFSETQRNKGNFPGRFSGRQFSNSRSEMNVSTLELGDSALYLCASSLSLAVNTGELFFGEGSRLTVL.

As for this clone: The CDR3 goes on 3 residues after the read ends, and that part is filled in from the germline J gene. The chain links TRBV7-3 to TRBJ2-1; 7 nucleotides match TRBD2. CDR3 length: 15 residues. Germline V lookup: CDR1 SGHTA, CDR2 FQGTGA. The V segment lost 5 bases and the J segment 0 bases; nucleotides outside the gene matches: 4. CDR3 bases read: TGTGCCAGCAGCACTAGACTAGCCTCCTACAATGAG. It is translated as CASSTRLASYNE. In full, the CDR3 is CASSTRLASYNEQFF.

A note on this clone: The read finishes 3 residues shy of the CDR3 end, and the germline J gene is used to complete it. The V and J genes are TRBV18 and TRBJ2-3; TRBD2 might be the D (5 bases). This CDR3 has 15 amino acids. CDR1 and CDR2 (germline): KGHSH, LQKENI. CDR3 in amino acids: CASSPWERSEAPQYF. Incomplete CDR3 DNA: TGTGCCAGCTCACCCTGGGAGCGGAGCGAGGCTCCG.

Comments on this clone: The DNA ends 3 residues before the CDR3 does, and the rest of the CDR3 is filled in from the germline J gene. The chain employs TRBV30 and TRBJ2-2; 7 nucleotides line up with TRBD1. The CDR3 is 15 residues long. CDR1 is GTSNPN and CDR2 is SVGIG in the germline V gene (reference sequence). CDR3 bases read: TGTGCCTGGAGTAGGGTGGACAGGATAGAATCACCG. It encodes CAWSRVDRIESP. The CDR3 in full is CAWSRVDRIESPLFF.

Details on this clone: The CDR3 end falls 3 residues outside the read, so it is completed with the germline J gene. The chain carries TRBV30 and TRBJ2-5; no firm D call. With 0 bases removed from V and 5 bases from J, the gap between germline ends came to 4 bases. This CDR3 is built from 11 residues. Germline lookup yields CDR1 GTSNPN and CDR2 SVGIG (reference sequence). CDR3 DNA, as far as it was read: TGTGCCTGGAGTGTACTGGAGACC. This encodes CAWSVLET. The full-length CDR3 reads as CAWSVLETQYF.